This TCR beta chain was sequenced during a study of blood T cell repertoires in COVID-19. As for the study in general: Material from acute and convalescent COVID-19 was sourced from the United States, Italy and Spain.

Germline-derived CDR1 and CDR2 are SEHNR and FQNEAQ (reference sequence). The CDR3 extends over 13 amino acids. The V gene lost 2 bases and the J gene lost 2 bases, with 6 bases spanning the gap. This clone was counted a few times. At the DNA level, this CDR3 is encoded by other sequences in the same sample as well. Repertoires were generated with immunoSEQ multiplex PCR, while TCRdb's copy carries only in-frame clones and drops some. Counted here are roughly 500,000 clones, about nine tenths occurring once; the ten biggest clones make up more than 7.5%. The genes are TRBV7-9 and TRBJ1-1; D not certain. The sequencing input was PBMCs or T cells enriched from blood (not recorded which). The source of this sequence is a woman aged 55 to 70 who had recovered from COVID-19. The CDR3, as DNA: TGTGCCAGCAGCTTATCGGGAAACACTGAAGCTTTCTTT. Amino acids: CASSLSGNTEAFF.